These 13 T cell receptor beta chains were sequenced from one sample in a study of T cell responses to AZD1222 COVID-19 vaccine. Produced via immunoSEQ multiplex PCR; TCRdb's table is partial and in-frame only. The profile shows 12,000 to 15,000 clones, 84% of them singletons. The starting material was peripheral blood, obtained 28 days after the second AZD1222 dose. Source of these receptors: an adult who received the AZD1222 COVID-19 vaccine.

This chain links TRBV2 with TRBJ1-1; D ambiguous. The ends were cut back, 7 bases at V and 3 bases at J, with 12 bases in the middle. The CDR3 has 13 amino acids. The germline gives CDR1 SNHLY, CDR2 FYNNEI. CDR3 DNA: TGTGCCAGCACCGCAGACATTTACACTGAAGCTTTCTTT. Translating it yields CASTADIYTEAFF.

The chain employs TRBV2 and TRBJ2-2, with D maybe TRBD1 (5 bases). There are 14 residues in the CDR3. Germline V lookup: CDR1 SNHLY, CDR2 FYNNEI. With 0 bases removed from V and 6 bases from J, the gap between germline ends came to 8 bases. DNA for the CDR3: TGTGCCAGCAGTGAAGCCCGGACATCCGGGGAGCTGTTTTTT. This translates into CASSEARTSGELFF. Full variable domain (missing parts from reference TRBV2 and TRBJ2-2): EPEVTQTPSHQVTQMGQEVILRCVPISNHLYFYWYRQILGQKVEFLVSFYNNEISEKSEIFDDQFSVERPDGSNFTLKIRSTKLEDSAMYFCASSEARTSGELFFGEGSRLTVL.

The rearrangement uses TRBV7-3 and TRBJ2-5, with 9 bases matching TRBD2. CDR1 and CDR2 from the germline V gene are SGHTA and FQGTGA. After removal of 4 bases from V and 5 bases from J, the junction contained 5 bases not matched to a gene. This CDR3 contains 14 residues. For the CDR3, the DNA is TGTGCCAGCAGCTCCCGCGGGGGGGATGAGACCCAGTACTTC. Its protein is CASSSRGGDETQYF.

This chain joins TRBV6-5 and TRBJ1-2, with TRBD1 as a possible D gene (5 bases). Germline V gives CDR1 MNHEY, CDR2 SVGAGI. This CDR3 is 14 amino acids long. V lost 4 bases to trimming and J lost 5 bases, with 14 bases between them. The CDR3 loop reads CASSFTGSLYGYTF. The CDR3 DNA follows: TGTGCCAGCAGTTTCACAGGATCTCTTTATGGCTACACCTTC.

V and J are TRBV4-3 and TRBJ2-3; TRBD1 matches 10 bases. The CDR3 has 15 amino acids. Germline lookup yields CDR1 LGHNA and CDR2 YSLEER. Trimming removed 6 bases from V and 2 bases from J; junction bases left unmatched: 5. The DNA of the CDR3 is TGCGCCAGCAGAACCGGGACAGGGGACACAGATACGCAGTATTTT. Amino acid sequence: CASRTGTGDTDTQYF.

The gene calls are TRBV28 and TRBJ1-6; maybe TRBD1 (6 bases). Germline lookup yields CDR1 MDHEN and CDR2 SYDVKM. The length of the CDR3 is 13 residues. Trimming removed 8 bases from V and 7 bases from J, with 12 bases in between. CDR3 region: CASRRGGNSPLHF. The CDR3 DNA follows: TGTGCCAGCCGCAGGGGAGGAAATTCACCCCTCCACTTT.

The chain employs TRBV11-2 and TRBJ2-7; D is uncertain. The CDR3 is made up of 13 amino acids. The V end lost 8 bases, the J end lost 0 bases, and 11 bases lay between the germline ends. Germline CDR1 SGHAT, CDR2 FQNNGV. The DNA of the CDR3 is TGTGCCAGCGCGCGTTTTAGCTCCTACGAGCAGTACTTC. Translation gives CASARFSSYEQYF.

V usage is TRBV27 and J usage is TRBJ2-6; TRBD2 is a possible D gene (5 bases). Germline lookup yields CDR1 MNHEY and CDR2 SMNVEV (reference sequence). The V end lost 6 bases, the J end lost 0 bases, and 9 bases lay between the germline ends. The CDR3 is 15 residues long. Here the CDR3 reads CASRGASSGANVLTF. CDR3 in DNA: TGTGCCAGCAGGGGAGCGAGCTCTGGGGCCAACGTCCTGACTTTC. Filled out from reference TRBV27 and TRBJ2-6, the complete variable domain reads EAQVTQNPRYLITVTGKKLTVTCSQNMNHEYMSWYRQDPGLGLRQIYYSMNVEVTDKGDVPEGYKVSRKEKRNFPLILESPSPNQTSLYFCASRGASSGANVLTFGAGSRLTVL.

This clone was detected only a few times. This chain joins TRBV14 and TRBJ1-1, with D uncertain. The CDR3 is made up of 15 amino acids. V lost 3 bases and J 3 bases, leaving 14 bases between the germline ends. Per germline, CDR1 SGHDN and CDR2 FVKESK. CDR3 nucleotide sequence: TGTGCCAGCAGCCAGGGATCTATGCTTGACACTGAAGCTTTCTTT. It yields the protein CASSQGSMLDTEAFF. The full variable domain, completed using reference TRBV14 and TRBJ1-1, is EAGVTQFPSHSVIEKGQTVTLRCDPISGHDNLYWYRRVMGKEIKFLLHFVKESKQDESGMPNNRFLAERTGGTYSTLKVQPAELEDSGVYFCASSQGSMLDTEAFFGQGTRLTVV.

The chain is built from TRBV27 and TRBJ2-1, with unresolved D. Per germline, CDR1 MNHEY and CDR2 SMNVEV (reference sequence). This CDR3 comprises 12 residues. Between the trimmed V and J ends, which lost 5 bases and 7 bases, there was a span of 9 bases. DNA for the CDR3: TGTGCCAGCAGTCCTAGGAAAAATGAGCAGTTCTTC. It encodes CASSPRKNEQFF.

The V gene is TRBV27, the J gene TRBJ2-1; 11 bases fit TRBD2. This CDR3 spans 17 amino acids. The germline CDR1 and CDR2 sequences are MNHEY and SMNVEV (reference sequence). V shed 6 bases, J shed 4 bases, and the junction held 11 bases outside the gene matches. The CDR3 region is CASSTGLAVYLYNEQFF. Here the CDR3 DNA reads TGTGCCAGCAGCACGGGACTAGCGGTATATTTATACAATGAGCAGTTCTTC.

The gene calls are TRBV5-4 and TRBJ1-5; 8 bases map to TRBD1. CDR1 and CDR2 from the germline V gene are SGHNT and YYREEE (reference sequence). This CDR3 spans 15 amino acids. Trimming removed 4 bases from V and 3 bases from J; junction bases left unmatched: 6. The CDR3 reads CASSPGGAYNQPQHF. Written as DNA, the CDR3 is TGTGCCAGCAGCCCAGGGGGCGCTTACAATCAGCCCCAGCATTTT.

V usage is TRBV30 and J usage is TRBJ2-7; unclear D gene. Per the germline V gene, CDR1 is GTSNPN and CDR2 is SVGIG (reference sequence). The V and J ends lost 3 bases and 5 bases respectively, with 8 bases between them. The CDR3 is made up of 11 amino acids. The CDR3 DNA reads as TGTGCCTGGAGGCGTTACAACGAGCAGTACTTC. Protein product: CAWRRYNEQYF.